Listed below are T cell receptor beta chains from one sample, sequenced in a study of OX40 agonist ivuxolimab in advanced cancers. Sequenced by immunoSEQ multiplex PCR; TCRdb stores in-frame clones only, minus some. The data hold 70,000 to 95,000 clones, with approximately 91% observed a single time. The material sequenced was CD4+ or CD8+ T cells sorted from blood, taken in a trial of the OX40 agonist ivuxolimab. These receptor sequences come from an adult with an advanced solid tumor such as melanoma, head and neck, liver or kidney cancer. Each CDR3 is given with its conserved first and last residue. D genes are given only for firm matches. The size field is filled for only some rows; it gives once, few, many or a size class.

j_call: TRBJ2-3
v_call: TRBV7-2
cdr3_length: 16
d_call: .
clone_size: .
cdr3_nt: TGTGCCAGCAGCTCACGGGGGCCAGCGGGAACAGATACGCAGTATTTT
cdr3_aa: CASSSRGPAGTDTQYF

j_call: TRBJ1-2
v_call: TRBV5-1
cdr3_length: 14
d_call: .
clone_size: .
cdr3_nt: TGCGCCAGCAGCTCCTGGACAGCGTGCTATGGCTACACCTTC
cdr3_aa: CASSSWTACYGYTF

j_call: TRBJ1-2
v_call: TRBV4-1
cdr3_length: 12
d_call: .
clone_size: .
cdr3_nt: TGCGCCAGCAGCCAAGATGACTATGGCTACACCTTC
cdr3_aa: CASSQDDYGYTF

j_call: TRBJ1-5
v_call: TRBV19
cdr3_length: 13
d_call: .
clone_size: .
cdr3_nt: TGTGCCAGTAGTTTGGGGAGCAATCAGCCCCAGCATTTT
cdr3_aa: CASSLGSNQPQHF

j_call: TRBJ2-4
v_call: TRBV11-2
cdr3_length: 15
d_call: TRBD2
clone_size: .
cdr3_nt: TGTGCCAGCAGCCCCGGGACTAGCGTTAGAAACATTCAGTACTTC
cdr3_aa: CASSPGTSVRNIQYF

j_call: TRBJ2-7
v_call: TRBV5-6
cdr3_length: 13
d_call: .
clone_size: .
cdr3_nt: TGTGCCAGCAGCCCTGTTTCAGGGGTCGAGCGGTACTTC
cdr3_aa: CASSPVSGVERYF

j_call: TRBJ2-7
v_call: TRBV5-1
cdr3_length: 18
d_call: TRBD1
clone_size: .
cdr3_nt: TGCGCCAGCAGCGCGTACCGGGACAGGGCGCCTACAGCGAACGAGCAGTACTTC
cdr3_aa: CASSAYRDRAPTANEQYF

j_call: TRBJ2-5
v_call: TRBV28
cdr3_length: 12
d_call: .
clone_size: .
cdr3_nt: TGTGCCAGCAGCTATATCCAGGTCGCCCAGTACTTC
cdr3_aa: CASSYIQVAQYF

j_call: TRBJ2-7
v_call: TRBV28
cdr3_length: 11
d_call: .
clone_size: .
cdr3_nt: TGTGCCAGCGCCCGGACGGGGGAGCAGTACTTC
cdr3_aa: CASARTGEQYF

j_call: TRBJ2-7
v_call: TRBV27
cdr3_length: 14
d_call: .
clone_size: medium-sized
cdr3_nt: TGTGCCAGCAGGGCTCTGGGACGCCCCTACGAGCAGTACTTC
cdr3_aa: CASRALGRPYEQYF

j_call: TRBJ2-5
v_call: TRBV20-1
cdr3_length: 11
d_call: .
clone_size: once
cdr3_nt: TGCAGTGCTAGACAGGAAGAGACCCAGTACTTC
cdr3_aa: CSARQEETQYF

j_call: TRBJ2-5
v_call: TRBV7-3
cdr3_length: 13
d_call: TRBD1
clone_size: .
cdr3_nt: TGTGCCAGCAGCTTCCCAGGGGGAAAGACCCAGTACTTC
cdr3_aa: CASSFPGGKTQYF

j_call: TRBJ2-1
v_call: TRBV5-5
cdr3_length: 10
d_call: .
clone_size: .
cdr3_nt: TGTGCCAGCATCACCTATGAGCAGTTCTTC
cdr3_aa: CASITYEQFF

j_call: TRBJ1-1
v_call: TRBV28
cdr3_length: 12
d_call: .
clone_size: .
cdr3_nt: TGTGCCAGCAGTTTCCGGCTCACTGAGGCTTTCTTT
cdr3_aa: CASSFRLTEAFF

j_call: TRBJ2-3
v_call: TRBV6-4
cdr3_length: 17
d_call: .
clone_size: once
cdr3_nt: TGTGCCAGCAGTGAGTCGTTGACTCATAGTATCACAGATACGCAGTATTTT
cdr3_aa: CASSESLTHSITDTQYF

j_call: TRBJ2-3
v_call: TRBV19
cdr3_length: 14
d_call: .
clone_size: .
cdr3_nt: TGTGCCAGCACCCGCCGGACGGGATCAGATACGCAGTATTTT
cdr3_aa: CASTRRTGSDTQYF

j_call: TRBJ2-2
v_call: TRBV7-8
cdr3_length: 13
d_call: .
clone_size: .
cdr3_nt: TGTGCCAGCAGCTTAAAGCGGGCCGGGGAGCTGTTTTTT
cdr3_aa: CASSLKRAGELFF

j_call: TRBJ2-5
v_call: TRBV29-1
cdr3_length: 12
d_call: .
clone_size: .
cdr3_nt: TGCAGCGTTGGAGGCGGACAAGAGACCCAGTACTTC
cdr3_aa: CSVGGGQETQYF

j_call: TRBJ2-7
v_call: TRBV4-2
cdr3_length: 13
d_call: TRBD1
clone_size: once
cdr3_nt: TGTGCCAGCAGCCAAGAGACAGGGACCGAGCAGTACTTC
cdr3_aa: CASSQETGTEQYF

j_call: TRBJ2-7
v_call: TRBV7-2
cdr3_length: 15
d_call: .
clone_size: .
cdr3_nt: TGTGCCAGCAGCTTGGACCGGGACTCCTCCTACGAGCAGTACTTC
cdr3_aa: CASSLDRDSSYEQYF

j_call: TRBJ2-1
v_call: TRBV28
cdr3_length: 13
d_call: .
clone_size: .
cdr3_nt: TGTGCCAGCAGGGTCCGGAGCTACAATGAGCAGTTCTTC
cdr3_aa: CASRVRSYNEQFF

j_call: TRBJ1-2
v_call: TRBV6-1
cdr3_length: 15
d_call: TRBD1
clone_size: once
cdr3_nt: TGTGCCAGCAGTACCCGGGACAGGGAAAACTATGGCTACACCTTC
cdr3_aa: CASSTRDRENYGYTF

j_call: TRBJ2-1
v_call: TRBV25-1
cdr3_length: 14
d_call: .
clone_size: .
cdr3_nt: TGTGCCAGCAGTGGCCAGGGGACGTACAATGAGCAGTTCTTC
cdr3_aa: CASSGQGTYNEQFF

j_call: TRBJ1-3
v_call: TRBV2
cdr3_length: 13
d_call: .
clone_size: .
cdr3_nt: TGTGCCAGCAGTCGCTACTCTGGAAACACCATATATTTT
cdr3_aa: CASSRYSGNTIYF

j_call: TRBJ2-7
v_call: TRBV15
cdr3_length: 15
d_call: TRBD2
clone_size: .
cdr3_nt: TGTGCCACCAGCAGAGTTGCGGGAGCTTCCTACGAGCAGTACTTC
cdr3_aa: CATSRVAGASYEQYF

j_call: TRBJ1-1
v_call: TRBV2
cdr3_length: 12
d_call: .
clone_size: .
cdr3_nt: TGTGCCAGCAGTGAAGGGCAGGGAGAAGCTTTCTTT
cdr3_aa: CASSEGQGEAFF

j_call: TRBJ2-2
v_call: TRBV5-1
cdr3_length: 16
d_call: .
clone_size: .
cdr3_nt: TGCGCCAGCAGCTTGGCGAGTCGGGAGATCACCGGGGAGCTGTTTTTT
cdr3_aa: CASSLASREITGELFF

j_call: TRBJ1-3
v_call: TRBV28
cdr3_length: 14
d_call: TRBD1
clone_size: few
cdr3_nt: TGTGCCAGCAGTTTGGGACAGGGGGGAAACACCATATATTTT
cdr3_aa: CASSLGQGGNTIYF

j_call: TRBJ2-5
v_call: TRBV18
cdr3_length: 13
d_call: .
clone_size: .
cdr3_nt: TGTGCCAGCTCACTACGGGGCCAAGAGACCCAGTACTTC
cdr3_aa: CASSLRGQETQYF

j_call: TRBJ2-7
v_call: TRBV6-1
cdr3_length: 18
d_call: TRBD2
clone_size: .
cdr3_nt: TGTGCCAGCAGTGCTAAGAAAGTAACTAGCGGGGCTCACTACGAGCAGTACTTC
cdr3_aa: CASSAKKVTSGAHYEQYF

j_call: TRBJ2-5
v_call: TRBV14
cdr3_length: 13
d_call: .
clone_size: .
cdr3_nt: TGTGCCAGCAGCCAAGGGGAATGGGAGACCCAGTACTTC
cdr3_aa: CASSQGEWETQYF

j_call: TRBJ2-1
v_call: TRBV6-1
cdr3_length: 14
d_call: TRBD2
clone_size: .
cdr3_nt: TGTGCCAGCAGGAAAGCGGGAGGGATCAATGAGCAGTTCTTC
cdr3_aa: CASRKAGGINEQFF

j_call: TRBJ2-1
v_call: TRBV29-1
cdr3_length: 14
d_call: TRBD1
clone_size: .
cdr3_nt: TGCAGCGTTCCCGGGACAGACACCTACAATGAGCAGTTCTTC
cdr3_aa: CSVPGTDTYNEQFF

j_call: TRBJ1-2
v_call: TRBV28
cdr3_length: 12
d_call: .
clone_size: .
cdr3_nt: TGTGCCAGCAGTTCGGGAGGATATGGCTACACCTTC
cdr3_aa: CASSSGGYGYTF

j_call: TRBJ2-2
v_call: TRBV18
cdr3_length: 14
d_call: TRBD2
clone_size: .
cdr3_nt: TGTGCCAGCCCTACGGGGGGTAACACCGGGGAGCTGTTTTTT
cdr3_aa: CASPTGGNTGELFF

j_call: TRBJ2-3
v_call: TRBV7-9
cdr3_length: 15
d_call: .
clone_size: .
cdr3_nt: TGTGCCAGCAGCTCAGGGCGGGTGATCACAGATACGCAGTATTTT
cdr3_aa: CASSSGRVITDTQYF

j_call: TRBJ2-1
v_call: TRBV10-3
cdr3_length: 15
d_call: .
clone_size: .
cdr3_nt: TGTGCCATTGCCGGGGCCCTTTACAATCTCAATGAGCAGTTCTTC
cdr3_aa: CAIAGALYNLNEQFF

j_call: TRBJ2-3
v_call: TRBV5-8
cdr3_length: 14
d_call: TRBD1
clone_size: .
cdr3_nt: TGTGCCAGCAGCTCGACAGGGAAACATGGTACGCAGTATTTT
cdr3_aa: CASSSTGKHGTQYF

j_call: TRBJ2-2
v_call: TRBV7-3
cdr3_length: 16
d_call: .
clone_size: medium-sized
cdr3_nt: TGTGCCAGCAACTCAACGAGACTAGAAGGAAGCGGGGAGCTGTTTTTT
cdr3_aa: CASNSTRLEGSGELFF

j_call: TRBJ2-3
v_call: TRBV18
cdr3_length: 13
d_call: .
clone_size: .
cdr3_nt: TGTGCCAGCTCACGAAGGACCGCAGATACGCAGTATTTT
cdr3_aa: CASSRRTADTQYF

j_call: TRBJ1-2
v_call: TRBV6-6
cdr3_length: 14
d_call: .
clone_size: .
cdr3_nt: TGTGCCAGCAGTTTAAAGGGGCGGGACTATGGCTACACCTTC
cdr3_aa: CASSLKGRDYGYTF

j_call: TRBJ2-1
v_call: TRBV2
cdr3_length: 15
d_call: TRBD2
clone_size: .
cdr3_nt: TGTGCCAGCATCAAGGGGACTAGCAGGCACAATGAGCAGTTCTTC
cdr3_aa: CASIKGTSRHNEQFF

j_call: TRBJ2-7
v_call: TRBV7-3
cdr3_length: 14
d_call: .
clone_size: once
cdr3_nt: TGTGCCAGCAGCTTAGTTTACAGAAACTACGAGCAGTACTTC
cdr3_aa: CASSLVYRNYEQYF

j_call: TRBJ2-7
v_call: TRBV5-6
cdr3_length: 17
d_call: TRBD1
clone_size: .
cdr3_nt: TGTGCCAGCAGCTACTACTGGCCGGGGACAGGGACCCACGAGCAGTACTTC
cdr3_aa: CASSYYWPGTGTHEQYF

j_call: TRBJ2-2
v_call: TRBV2
cdr3_length: 14
d_call: .
clone_size: .
cdr3_nt: TGTGCCAGCAGTGACAGGGTTGACGGCGGGGAGCTGTTTTTT
cdr3_aa: CASSDRVDGGELFF